This T cell receptor beta chain was recovered during a study of cytomegalovirus exposure and HLA in healthy donors. Profiling relied on immunoSEQ multiplex PCR, and the TCRdb table lists in-frame clones only, not all of them. The repertoire holds about 110,000 clones, with more than 90% as singletons. V lost 0 bases to trimming and J lost 2 bases, with 9 bases between them. The CDR3 runs to 14 residues. Germline V CDR1 and CDR2: SGHNT, YYREEE (reference sequence). Regarding this clone: The antigen remains undetermined.

Study-wide results and limits: A list of roughly 180 TCR beta chains associated with cytomegalovirus was given. One later analysis, an examination of the 100 to 150 validation repertoires, found that first-cohort TCR clusters tended to co-occur in them. High sensitivity and specificity were reportedly achieved when the classifier diagnosed cytomegalovirus status.

This sequence was found in a woman younger than 30 in good health and CMV-seronegative. The sequenced material came from PBMCs. The chain has TRBV5-4 and TRBJ2-7; D is perhaps TRBD1 (5 bases). CDR3 nucleotide sequence: TGTGCCAGCAGCTTGGGACAGCACACCTACGAGCAGTACTTC. As protein: CASSLGQHTYEQYF.